This entry lists 10 T cell receptor beta chains sequenced from one sample in a study of T cells in Graves' hyperthyroidism and ophthalmopathy. Template material for amplifying TCR beta CDR3 regions consisted of RNA transcripts. The TCR CDR3 was amplified in a first-round RT-PCR using the HTBI primer set. A single record per CDR3 protein comes from TCRdb applying MiXCR to the multiplex PCR reads. The sample lists roughly 240,000 distinct CDR3 sequences, about 24% occurring once. The sequenced material came from blood. The receptors originated from a woman aged 40 to 50 with Graves' ophthalmopathy.

This clonotype was seen ten or more times. The V gene is TRBV6-2 or TRBV6-3, the J gene TRBJ2-7, with 7 bases matching TRBD2. Germline V gene data show CDR1 as MNHEY and CDR2 as SVGEGT. The CDR3 is 13 amino acids. The V segment lost 5 bases and the J segment 5 bases; nucleotides outside the gene matches: 6. The CDR3 DNA reads TGTGCCAGCAGTAGAGGCGGGAGTCACGAGCAGTACTTC. Amino acid sequence: CASSRGGSHEQYF.

This clonotype was seen a single time. The chain combines TRBV7-8 with TRBJ2-5; no firm D call. The germline CDR1 and CDR2 sequences are SGHVS and FQNEAQ. The CDR3 sequence is 15 residues long. V was trimmed by 1 base and J by 5 bases, leaving 14 bases between them. The DNA of the CDR3 is TGTGCCAGCAGCTTAGATCGGCCCGTTGCGGAGACCCAGTACTTC. As protein: CASSLDRPVAETQYF.

This clonotype was found many times. V is TRBV20-1 and J is TRBJ2-7; D is possibly TRBD2 (6 bases). The CDR3 covers 15 residues. Germline V lookup: CDR1 DFQATT, CDR2 SNEGSKA (reference sequence). Trimming cost V 4 bases and J 0 bases, with 16 bases left between them. The CDR3 loop is CSAITGSPSSYEQYF. The CDR3 nucleotides are TGCAGTGCTATAACCGGGAGCCCTAGCTCCTACGAGCAGTACTTC.

This clonotype was detected ten times or more. The J gene is TRBJ2-7, the V gene TRBV12-3 or TRBV12-4, with 11 bases identical to TRBD2. The V and J ends lost 6 bases and 0 bases, in that order; junction bases with no gene match: 4. The CDR3 loop spans 15 amino acids. The chain's CDR3 is CASSPLAGDSYEQYF. The CDR3 nucleotides read TGTGCCAGCAGCCCACTAGCGGGAGACTCCTACGAGCAGTACTTC.

At least ten counts were recorded for this clonotype. This chain connects TRBV28 to TRBJ2-7, with D maybe TRBD1 (5 bases). V was trimmed by 6 bases and J by 2 bases, leaving 8 bases between them. Germline V lookup: CDR1 MDHEN, CDR2 SYDVKM. The CDR3 covers 12 residues. CDR3 residues: CASSPQAYEQYF. CDR3 bases: TGTGCCAGCAGCCCACAGGCCTACGAGCAGTACTTC.

This clonotype was seen repeatedly, ten times or more. This chain connects TRBV27 to TRBJ2-5; 9 positions match TRBD2. Per the germline V gene, CDR1 is MNHEY and CDR2 is SMNVEV (reference sequence). The V segment lost 8 bases and the J segment 2 bases; nucleotides outside the gene matches: 3. The CDR3 spans 13 residues. DNA of the CDR3: TGTGCCAGCCAGACTAGCGGACAAGAGACCCAGTACTTC. Its translation: CASQTSGQETQYF.

The table lists this clonotype with a few counts. This chain connects TRBV6-2 or TRBV6-3 to TRBJ1-1, with TRBD1 matching over 8 bases. The CDR3 totals 16 residues. The germline V gene has CDR1 MNHEY and CDR2 SVGEGT. V lost 4 bases and J lost 3; bases outside the gene matches: 10. The CDR3 region is CASSFHTTGGDTEAFF. In DNA, the CDR3 is TGTGCCAGCAGTTTCCATACTACAGGGGGGGACACTGAAGCTTTCTTT.

This clonotype appeared many times. The chain links TRBV20-1 to TRBJ2-5, with TRBD1 identical over 7 bases. This CDR3 is built from 16 residues. Germline trimming cut 7 bases from V and 5 bases from J; bases unmatched to any gene: 19. Germline CDR1 and CDR2: DFQATT and SNEGSKA (reference sequence). The CDR3 DNA follows: TGCAGTGTTCACACCGCCGGGACAGAACTCCAGGAGACCCAGTACTTC. This gives the protein CSVHTAGTELQETQYF.

This clonotype was seen more than once but under ten times. The chain has TRBV20-1 and TRBJ2-5; TRBD2 is a possible D gene (6 bases). With 3 bases removed from V and 5 bases from J, the gap between germline ends came to 19 bases. Germline CDR1 and CDR2: DFQATT and SNEGSKA (reference sequence). The CDR3 loop spans 15 amino acids. The DNA for the CDR3 is TGCAGTGCTAGCCTCGGGACTTGGCACTGGGAGACCCAGTACTTC. It yields the protein CSASLGTWHWETQYF.

This clonotype was recorded many times. The V and J genes are TRBV6-2 or TRBV6-3 and TRBJ2-7; D gene ambiguous. V was clipped by 0 bases and J by 1 base, with 10 bases between them. Germline CDR1 MNHEY, CDR2 SVGEGT. The CDR3 length is 15 residues. CDR3 sequence reads: CASSYSTDGSYEQYF. CDR3 bases: TGTGCCAGCAGTTACTCGACGGACGGATCCTACGAGCAGTACTTC.